This entry lists 5 T cell receptor beta chains sequenced from one sample in a study of T cell repertoires in MIS-A myocarditis. The data were produced by immunoSEQ multiplex PCR, yet TCRdb's version contains in-frame clones alone and is incomplete. The sample shows roughly 14,000 clones, over 70% of them seen only once. Sequencing was done on a sample of left ventricle heart tissue obtained at autopsy. The receptors come from a man in his late teens or twenties with fulminant myocarditis from multisystem inflammatory syndrome in adults (MIS-A) after COVID-19.

This clone was seen a few times. The J gene is TRBJ1-4, the V gene TRBV19, with D uncertain. This CDR3 has 15 residues. The germline gives CDR1 LNHDA, CDR2 SQIVND (reference sequence). Trimming cost V 4 bases and J 0 bases, with 9 bases left between them. CDR3 sequence reads: CASSTGIATNEKLFF. The CDR3 nucleotides read TGTGCCAGTAGTACGGGAATTGCAACTAATGAAAAACTGTTTTTT.

This chain uses TRBV11-2 with TRBJ1-6; TRBD1 aligns across 7 bases. CDR1 and CDR2 (germline): SGHAT, FQNNGV. The V and J ends lost 2 bases and 8 bases, in that order; junction bases with no gene match: 6. The CDR3 sequence is 15 residues long. CDR3 residues: CASSLTWGTDSPLHF. For the CDR3, the DNA is TGTGCCAGCAGCTTAACATGGGGGACAGATTCACCCCTCCACTTT.

The chain employs TRBV6-6 and TRBJ1-2; TRBD1 matches 7 bases. Germline lookup yields CDR1 MNHNY and CDR2 SVGAGI (reference sequence). The junction had 5 bases not matched to a gene; V was cut back by 6 bases and J by 4 bases. This CDR3 comprises 13 residues. CDR3 nucleotides: TGTGCCAGCAGCCAAGGGACAGCCTATGGCTACACCTTC. Translated, it gives CASSQGTAYGYTF.

This CDR3 reads CSVEEDRGSPDTQYF. As DNA, the CDR3 is TGCAGCGTTGAAGAAGACAGGGGAAGCCCAGATACGCAGTATTTT. V is TRBV29-1 and J is TRBJ2-3; 8 bases match TRBD1. J was trimmed by 4 bases and V by 0 bases; bases with no gene match: 6. Germline CDR1 is SQVTM and CDR2 is ANQGSEA. CDR3 length: 15 residues.

The chain uses TRBV2 and TRBJ2-2; 8 nucleotides agree with TRBD1. The V gene end was trimmed by 5 bases and the J gene end by 7 bases; junction bases not matched to a gene: 9. The CDR3 loop spans 15 amino acids. Germline V CDR1 and CDR2: SNHLY, FYNNEI. CDR3 residues: CASSLRTGQSGELFF. As DNA, the CDR3 is TGTGCCAGCAGTCTACGGACAGGGCAAAGCGGGGAGCTGTTTTTT.